This T cell receptor (beta chain) came from a study of shared clonotypes between healthy human individuals (dated by TCRdb to 2018 to 2020). Context from the whole study: A couple of women and a few men aged 18 to 49 years were included in the cohort. Per donor, three plates each were used for CD4 naive and CD4 memory, two for CD8 naive, and one for CD8 memory. Leukapheresis yielded between about 0.94 and 8.9 billion PBMCs per donor. To estimate repertoire size and how much clonotype sharing occurs between individuals, the study deeply sequenced the blood TCR repertoires of five healthy adults. To increase sequencing depth and limit assay-specific biases, TCR repertoire library preparation and sequencing were carried out by different laboratories using diverse techniques. The paper as a whole reports these results and caveats: Larger estimated clonotype richness was generally found for naive subsets than for memory subsets. Pairwise subsampling indicated that sequencing depth was expected to affect the degree of clonotype sharing among donors. Because the study included only a small number of donors, the genetic and exposure-history diversity represented was limited. Sharing across a few donors was observed for approximately 5% of naive CD4, under 4% of naive CD8, over 2% of memory CD4, and about 0.39% of memory CD8 clonotypes. Higher generation probabilities were observed for clonotypes shared by all four sorted-subset donors than for non-shared clonotypes. Rarefaction of sorted-subset datasets indicated incomplete sequencing despite the large sequencing depth. Sampling was limited to blood, and TCR repertoires in tissue likely differ from TCR repertoires in blood.

CDR1 and CDR2, looked up from the germline V gene, are SGHTA and FQGTGA. V loses 4 bases, J loses 6 bases, and the germline ends lie 14 bases apart. The cysteine opens and the phenylalanine closes a CDR3 of 14 amino acids. This entry keeps only the CDR3 DNA: 42 bases, framed from base 1. The donors were healthy, HIV-negative adults who had no recently reported acute infections or vaccinations. Every donor was a Caucasian adult residing in Nashville, Tennessee, USA. CD4+ T cells were enriched by magnetic negative selection; naive cells were then positively selected on CD45RA, and the negative fraction formed the memory subset. Blood was collected by leukapheresis, and PBMCs were isolated by Ficoll-Histopaque density gradient centrifugation and then cryopreserved in liquid nitrogen vapor phase. Analytical flow cytometry was used to check the purity and quantity of every magnetically sorted T cell population. Genomic DNA was isolated from each sorted fraction and quantified by UV absorbance on a Nanodrop 2000c.

This clone was recorded a few times. The antigen it recognizes is unknown. Per-base quality was not reported, and no clone a single base away is much larger than it. Using the deep immunoSEQ assay, TCR CDR3 regions were amplified from genomic DNA by multiplex PCR. For each cell subset, the extracted genomic DNA was distributed evenly across all wells of several immunoSEQ 96-well plates, and each plate served as one replicate. For sorted subsets, around 200 ng genomic DNA, equal to 30,000 to 35,000 T cell genomes, was loaded into each replicate PCR. The purified libraries were quantified using a Qubit 3.0 fluorometer, sized with a Bioanalyzer 2100, and then quantified again using the KAPA Library Quantification kit. A separate single-read 150-cycle Illumina NextSeq 550 flow cell was used to sequence each immunoSEQ 96-well plate. Per the source publication's procedure: Because the immunoSEQ output included only junctional sequences and no quality scores, the filtering could not be the same as the filtering used for full-length reads. To assign V/J genes and CDR3, sequences were annotated using PyIR, a Python wrapper for IgBLAST v1.9, with IMGT germline references. Reads with weak V/J assignments (E-value above 1e-6), missing CDR3, stop codons, out-of-frame junctions, or ambiguous translated residues were removed. V3J clonotypes were defined as sequences sharing the same inferred V gene, J gene, and CDR3 amino acid sequence. To compute the percentage overlap between repertoires, the number of shared unique clonotypes was divided by the size of the smaller repertoire. Richness of each repertoire was evaluated using RTK rarefaction, the Chao1 estimator, and Recon v2.1 estimates of unobserved clonotypes. OLGA was used to compute generation probabilities for all TCRbeta clonotypes that the gDNA method yielded from a few donors. TCRdb mirrors the immuneACCESS table, restricted to in-frame sequences. Some clones are absent from its copies; in checked studies, under half trace to an unresolved V gene, and the reason for the others is unknown. V and J calls and clone size are those listed in that table; D and trimming were worked out from the DNA. Here the sample has 150,000 to 200,000 clones; approximately 60% occur a single time. 10% of the sample is taken by the ten largest.

Material for sequencing was memory CD4+ T cells sorted from blood. Reading the label with the study, this specimen's cell subset or site is: CD45RA-negative fraction. Recombination joined TRBV7-3 with TRBJ2-3; the D gene is perhaps TRBD2, from 5 matching bases. The receptor was isolated from a man aged 25 to 40 in good health. The sequenced DNA is TGTGCCAGCAGCTCCTCCCGGGAAGGGGATACGCAGTATTTT. This sequence encodes CASSSSREGDTQYF.